This T cell receptor (beta chain) was sequenced for a study of radiotherapy plus CTLA-4 blockade in lung cancer. Germline trimming cut 2 bases from V and 2 bases from J; bases unmatched to any gene: 1. Looked up from germline, CDR1 is SNHLY and CDR2 is FYNNEI. This CDR3 region has 15 residues. Turning to this clone: Its antigen is as yet unknown.

Enrolled patients, whose metastatic non-small-cell lung cancer was chemo-refractory, received focal radiation plus CTLA-4 blockade with ipilimumab. The table came from immunoSEQ multiplex PCR; TCRdb's copy has only in-frame clones and leaves some out. The sample gives 40,000 to 55,000 clones, 77% of which show up once; approximately 2.4% is in the top ten. Findings and caveats of the study: Interferon-beta and early blood T cell clone dynamics reportedly predicted response best.

The origin of this receptor is a human donor with non-small cell lung cancer whose response to radiotherapy plus ipilimumab could not be evaluated. The chain is built from TRBV2 and TRBJ2-1; TRBD2 matches at 9 bases. The sample here was peripheral blood, taken from a patient treated with radiotherapy plus ipilimumab. The CDR3 loop reads CASSELAGTYNEQFF. The CDR3 DNA is TGTGCCAGCAGTGAACTAGCGGGAACCTACAATGAGCAGTTCTTC.